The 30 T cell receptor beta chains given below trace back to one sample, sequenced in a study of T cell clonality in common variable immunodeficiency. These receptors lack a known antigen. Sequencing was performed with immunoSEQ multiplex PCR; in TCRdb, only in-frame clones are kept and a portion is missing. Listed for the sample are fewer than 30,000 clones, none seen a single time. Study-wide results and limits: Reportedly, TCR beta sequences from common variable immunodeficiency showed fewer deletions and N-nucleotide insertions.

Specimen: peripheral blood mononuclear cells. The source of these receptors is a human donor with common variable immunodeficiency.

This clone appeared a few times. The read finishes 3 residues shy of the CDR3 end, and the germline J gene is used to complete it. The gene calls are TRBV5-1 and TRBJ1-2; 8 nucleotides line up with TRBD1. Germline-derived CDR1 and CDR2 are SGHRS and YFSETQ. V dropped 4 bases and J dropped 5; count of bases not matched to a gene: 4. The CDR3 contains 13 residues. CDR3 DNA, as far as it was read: TGCGCCAGCAGCCCGGGACAGGCTTATGGC. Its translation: CASSPGQAYG. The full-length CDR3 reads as CASSPGQAYGYTF.

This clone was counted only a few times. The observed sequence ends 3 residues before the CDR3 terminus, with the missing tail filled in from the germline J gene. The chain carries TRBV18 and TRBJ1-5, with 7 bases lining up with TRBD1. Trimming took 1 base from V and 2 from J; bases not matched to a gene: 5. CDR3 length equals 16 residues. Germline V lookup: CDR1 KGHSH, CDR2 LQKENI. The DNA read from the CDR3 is TGTGCCAGCTCACCACAGGGGGCGGTGGGCAATCAGCCC. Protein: CASSPQGAVGNQP. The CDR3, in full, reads CASSPQGAVGNQPQHF. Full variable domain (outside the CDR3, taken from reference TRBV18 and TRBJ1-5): NAGVMQNPRHLVRRRGQEARLRCSPMKGHSHVYWYRQLPEEGLKFMVYLQKENIIDESGMPKERFSAEFPKEGPSILRIQQVVRGDSAAYFCASSPQGAVGNQPQHFGDGTRLSIL.

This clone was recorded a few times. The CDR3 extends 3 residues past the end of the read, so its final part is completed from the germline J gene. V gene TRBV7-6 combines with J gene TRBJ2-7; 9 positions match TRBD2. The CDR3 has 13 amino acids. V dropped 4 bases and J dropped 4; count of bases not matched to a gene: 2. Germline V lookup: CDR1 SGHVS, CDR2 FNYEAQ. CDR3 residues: CASSSSGEYEQYF. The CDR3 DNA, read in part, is TGTGCCAGCAGCTCTAGCGGGGAGTACGAG.

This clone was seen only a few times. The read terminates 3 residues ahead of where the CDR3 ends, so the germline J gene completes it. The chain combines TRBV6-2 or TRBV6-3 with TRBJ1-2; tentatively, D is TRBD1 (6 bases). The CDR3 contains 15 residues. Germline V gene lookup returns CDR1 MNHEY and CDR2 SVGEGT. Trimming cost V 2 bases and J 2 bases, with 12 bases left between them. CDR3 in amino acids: CASSYGAGANYGYTF. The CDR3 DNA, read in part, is TGTGCCAGCAGTTACGGGGCAGGGGCCAACTATGGC.

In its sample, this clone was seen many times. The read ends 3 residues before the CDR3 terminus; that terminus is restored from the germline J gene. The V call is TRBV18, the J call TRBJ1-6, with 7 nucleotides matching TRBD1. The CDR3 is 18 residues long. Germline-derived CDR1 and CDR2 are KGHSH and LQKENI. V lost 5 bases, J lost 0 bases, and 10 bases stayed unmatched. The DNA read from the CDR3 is TGTGCCAGCTCATCCACAGGGGCCTATAGCTCCTATAATTCACCC. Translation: CASSSTGAYSSYNSP. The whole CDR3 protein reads CASSSTGAYSSYNSPLHF.

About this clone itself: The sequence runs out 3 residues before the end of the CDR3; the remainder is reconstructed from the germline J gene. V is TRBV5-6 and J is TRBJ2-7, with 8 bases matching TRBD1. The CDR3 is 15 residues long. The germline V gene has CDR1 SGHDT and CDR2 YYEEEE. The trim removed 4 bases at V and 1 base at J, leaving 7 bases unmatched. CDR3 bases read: TGTGCCAGCAGCCAACCTACAGGGGGATCCTACGAG. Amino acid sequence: CASSQPTGGSYE. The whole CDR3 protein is CASSQPTGGSYEQYF. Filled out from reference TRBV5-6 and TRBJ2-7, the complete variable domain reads DAGVTQSPTHLIKTRGQQVTLRCSPKSGHDTVSWYQQALGQGPQFIFQYYEEEERQRGNFPDRFSGHQFPNYSSELNVNALLLGDSALYLCASSQPTGGSYEQYFGPGTRLTVT.

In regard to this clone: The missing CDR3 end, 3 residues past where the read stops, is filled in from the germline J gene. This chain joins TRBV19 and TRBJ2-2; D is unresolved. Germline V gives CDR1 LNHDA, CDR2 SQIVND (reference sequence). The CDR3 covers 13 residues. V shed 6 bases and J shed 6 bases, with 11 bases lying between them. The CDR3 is CASSPSVAGELFF. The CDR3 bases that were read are TGTGCCAGTAGCCCCTCGGTAGCCGGGGAG.

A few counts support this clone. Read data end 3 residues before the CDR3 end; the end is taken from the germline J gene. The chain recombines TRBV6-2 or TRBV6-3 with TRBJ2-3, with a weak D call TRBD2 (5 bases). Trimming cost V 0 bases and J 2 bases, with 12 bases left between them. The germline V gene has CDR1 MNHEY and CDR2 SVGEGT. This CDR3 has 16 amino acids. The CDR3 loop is CASSYSKTGDTDTQYF. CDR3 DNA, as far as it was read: TGTGCCAGCAGTTACTCGAAGACCGGGGACACAGATACG.

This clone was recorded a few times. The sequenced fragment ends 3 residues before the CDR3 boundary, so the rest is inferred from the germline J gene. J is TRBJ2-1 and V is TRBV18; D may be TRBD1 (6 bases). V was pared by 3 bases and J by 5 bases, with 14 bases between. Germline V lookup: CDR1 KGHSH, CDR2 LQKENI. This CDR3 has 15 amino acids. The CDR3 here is CASSPRPTGNNEQFF. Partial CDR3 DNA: TGTGCCAGCTCACCCAGGCCAACAGGGAACAATGAG.

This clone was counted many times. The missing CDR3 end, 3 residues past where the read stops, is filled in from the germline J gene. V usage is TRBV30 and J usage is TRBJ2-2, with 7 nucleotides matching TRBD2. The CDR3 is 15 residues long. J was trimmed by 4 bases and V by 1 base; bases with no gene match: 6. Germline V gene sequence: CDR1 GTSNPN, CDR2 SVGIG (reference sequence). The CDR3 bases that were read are TGTGCCTGGAGTGAAAGGCGGGGGAGCACCGGGGAG. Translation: CAWSERRGSTGE. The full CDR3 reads CAWSERRGSTGELFF.

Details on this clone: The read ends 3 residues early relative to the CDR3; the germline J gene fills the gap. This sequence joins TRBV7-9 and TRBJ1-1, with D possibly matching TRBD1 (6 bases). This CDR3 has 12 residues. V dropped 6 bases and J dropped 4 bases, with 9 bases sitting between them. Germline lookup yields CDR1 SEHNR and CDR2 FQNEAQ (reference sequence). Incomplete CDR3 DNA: TGTGCCAGCAGACCAGGGGCCACTGAA. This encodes CASRPGATE. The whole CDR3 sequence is CASRPGATEAFF.

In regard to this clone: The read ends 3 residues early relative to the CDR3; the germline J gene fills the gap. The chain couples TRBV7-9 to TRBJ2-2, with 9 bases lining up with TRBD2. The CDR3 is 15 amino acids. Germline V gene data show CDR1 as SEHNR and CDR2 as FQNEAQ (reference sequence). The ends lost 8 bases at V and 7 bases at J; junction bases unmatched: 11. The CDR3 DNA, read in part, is TGTGCCAGCGGCCCGCGGGGGGGCTCGGTCGGGGAG. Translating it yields CASGPRGGSVGE. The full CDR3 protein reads CASGPRGGSVGELFF.

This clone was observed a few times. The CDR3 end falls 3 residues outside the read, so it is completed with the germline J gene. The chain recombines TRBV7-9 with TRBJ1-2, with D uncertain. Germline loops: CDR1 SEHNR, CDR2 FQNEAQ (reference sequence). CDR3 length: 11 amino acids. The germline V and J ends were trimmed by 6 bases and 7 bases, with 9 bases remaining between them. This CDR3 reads CASSGGVGYTF. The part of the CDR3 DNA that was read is TGTGCCAGCAGTGGCGGGGTTGGC.

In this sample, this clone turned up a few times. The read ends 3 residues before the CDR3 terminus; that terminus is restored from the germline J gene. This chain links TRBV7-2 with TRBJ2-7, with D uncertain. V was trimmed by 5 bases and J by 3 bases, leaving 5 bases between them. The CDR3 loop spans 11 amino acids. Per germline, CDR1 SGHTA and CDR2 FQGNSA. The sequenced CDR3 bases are TGTGCCAGCAGCCACTACTACGAG. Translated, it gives CASSHYYE. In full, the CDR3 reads CASSHYYEQYF.

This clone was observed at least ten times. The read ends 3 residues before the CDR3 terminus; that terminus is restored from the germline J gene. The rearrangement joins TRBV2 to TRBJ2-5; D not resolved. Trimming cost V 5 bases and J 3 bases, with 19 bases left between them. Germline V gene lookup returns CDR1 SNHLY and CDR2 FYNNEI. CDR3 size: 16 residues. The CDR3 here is CASSPNPYSDKETQYF. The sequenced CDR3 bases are TGTGCCAGCAGTCCCAACCCATACAGTGACAAAGAGACC. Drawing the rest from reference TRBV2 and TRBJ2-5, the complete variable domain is EPEVTQTPSHQVTQMGQEVILRCVPISNHLYFYWYRQILGQKVEFLVSFYNNEISEKSEIFDDQFSVERPDGSNFTLKIRSTKLEDSAMYFCASSPNPYSDKETQYFGPGTRLLVL.

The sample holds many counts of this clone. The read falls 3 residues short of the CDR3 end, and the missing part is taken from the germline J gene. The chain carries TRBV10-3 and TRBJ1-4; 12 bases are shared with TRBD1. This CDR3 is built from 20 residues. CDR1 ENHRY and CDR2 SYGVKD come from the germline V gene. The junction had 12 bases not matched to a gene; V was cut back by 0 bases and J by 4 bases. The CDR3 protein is CAISESGSPGQGANNEKLFF. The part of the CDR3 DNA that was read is TGTGCCATCAGTGAGTCGGGAAGTCCGGGACAGGGGGCCAATAATGAAAAA.

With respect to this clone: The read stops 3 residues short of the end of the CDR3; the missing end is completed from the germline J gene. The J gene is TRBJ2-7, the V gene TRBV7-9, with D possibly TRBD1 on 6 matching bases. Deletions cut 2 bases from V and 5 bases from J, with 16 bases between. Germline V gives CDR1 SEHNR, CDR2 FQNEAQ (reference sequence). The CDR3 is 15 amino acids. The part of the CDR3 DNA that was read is TGTGCCAGCAGCTTACGGGACAAGACCCGACACGAG. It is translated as CASSLRDKTRHE. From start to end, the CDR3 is CASSLRDKTRHEQYF.

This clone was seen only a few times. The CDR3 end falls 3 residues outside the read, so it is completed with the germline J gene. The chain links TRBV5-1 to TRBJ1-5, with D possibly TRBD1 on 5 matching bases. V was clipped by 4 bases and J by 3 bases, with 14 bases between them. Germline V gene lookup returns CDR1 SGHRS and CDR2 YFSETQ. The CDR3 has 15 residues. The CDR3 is CASSPTGGDNQPQHF. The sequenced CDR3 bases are TGCGCCAGCAGCCCAACGGGGGGTGACAATCAGCCC.

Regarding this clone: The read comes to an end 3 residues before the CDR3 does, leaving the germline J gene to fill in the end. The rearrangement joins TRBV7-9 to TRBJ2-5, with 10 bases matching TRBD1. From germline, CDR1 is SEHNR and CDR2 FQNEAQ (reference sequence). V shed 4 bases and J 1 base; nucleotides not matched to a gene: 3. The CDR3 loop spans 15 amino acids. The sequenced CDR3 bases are TGTGCCAGCAGCTCGGGGACAGGGGTCCAAGAGACC. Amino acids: CASSSGTGVQET. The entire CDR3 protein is CASSSGTGVQETQYF.

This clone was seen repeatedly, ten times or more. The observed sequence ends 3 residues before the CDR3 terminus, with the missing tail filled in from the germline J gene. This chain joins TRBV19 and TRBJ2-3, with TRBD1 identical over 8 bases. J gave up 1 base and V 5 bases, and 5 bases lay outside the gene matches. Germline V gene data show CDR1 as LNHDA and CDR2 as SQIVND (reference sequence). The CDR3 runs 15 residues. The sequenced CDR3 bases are TGTGCCAGTAGTGGGCGGGGACAGGGCACAGATACG. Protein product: CASSGRGQGTDT. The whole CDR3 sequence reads CASSGRGQGTDTQYF.

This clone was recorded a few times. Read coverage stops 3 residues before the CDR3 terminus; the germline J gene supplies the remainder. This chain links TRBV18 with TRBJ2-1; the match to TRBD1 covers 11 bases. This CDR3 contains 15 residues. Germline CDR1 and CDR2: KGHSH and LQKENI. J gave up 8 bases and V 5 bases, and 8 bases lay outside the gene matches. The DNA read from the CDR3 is TGTGCCAGCTCAGTGCCCGGGACAGGGGGATATGAG. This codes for CASSVPGTGGYE. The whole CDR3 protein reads CASSVPGTGGYEQFF.

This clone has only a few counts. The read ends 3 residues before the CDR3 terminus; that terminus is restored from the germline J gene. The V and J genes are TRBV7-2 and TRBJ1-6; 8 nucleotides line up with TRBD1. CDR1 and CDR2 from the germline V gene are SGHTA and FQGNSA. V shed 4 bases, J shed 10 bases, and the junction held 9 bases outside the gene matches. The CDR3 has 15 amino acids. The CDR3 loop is CASSSSDRGRSPLHF. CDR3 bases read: TGTGCCAGCAGCTCTTCCGACAGGGGTCGCTCACCC.

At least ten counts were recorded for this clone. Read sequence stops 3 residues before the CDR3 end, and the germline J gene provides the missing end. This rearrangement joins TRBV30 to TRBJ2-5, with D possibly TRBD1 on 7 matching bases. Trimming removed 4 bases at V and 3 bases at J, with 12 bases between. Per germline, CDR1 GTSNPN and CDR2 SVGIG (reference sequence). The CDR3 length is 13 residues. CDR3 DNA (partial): TGTGCCTGGAACAGGGGCGGGGAAGAGACC. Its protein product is CAWNRGGEET. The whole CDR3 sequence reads CAWNRGGEETQYF. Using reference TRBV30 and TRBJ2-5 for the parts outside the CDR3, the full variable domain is SQTIHQWPATLVQPVGSPLSLECTVEGTSNPNLYWYRQAAGRGLQLLFYSVGIGQISSEVPQNLSASRPQDRQFILSSKKLLLSDSGFYLCAWNRGGEETQYFGPGTRLLVL.

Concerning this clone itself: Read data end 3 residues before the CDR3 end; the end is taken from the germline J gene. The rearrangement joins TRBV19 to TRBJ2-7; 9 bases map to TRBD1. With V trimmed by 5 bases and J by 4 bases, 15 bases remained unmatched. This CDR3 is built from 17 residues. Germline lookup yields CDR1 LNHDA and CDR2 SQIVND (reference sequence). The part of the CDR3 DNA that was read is TGTGCCAGTAGTCCCAACACAGGGGGCCTTGAGACTTACGAG. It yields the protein CASSPNTGGLETYE. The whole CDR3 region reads CASSPNTGGLETYEQYF.

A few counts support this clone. CDR3 DNA (partial): TGCAGTGCTAGAGCCGTACAGGGGAGGTCCTACGAG. It yields the protein CSARAVQGRSYE. The CDR3 as a whole reads CSARAVQGRSYEQYF. V is TRBV20-1 and J is TRBJ2-7, with a tentative D call TRBD1 (7 bases). The sequence runs out 3 residues before the end of the CDR3; the remainder is reconstructed from the germline J gene. The CDR3 covers 15 residues. V lost 1 base, J lost 1 base, and 14 bases lay in between. Germline CDR1 reads DFQATT; CDR2 reads SNEGSKA (reference sequence).

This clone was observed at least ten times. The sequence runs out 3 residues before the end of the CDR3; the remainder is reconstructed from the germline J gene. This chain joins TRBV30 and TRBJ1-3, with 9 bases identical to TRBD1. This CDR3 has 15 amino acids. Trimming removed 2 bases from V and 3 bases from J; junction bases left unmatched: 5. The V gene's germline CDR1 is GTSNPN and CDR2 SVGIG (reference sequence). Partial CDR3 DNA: TGTGCCTGGAGTTTCCACAGGGGGCTTGGAAACACC. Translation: CAWSFHRGLGNT. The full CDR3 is CAWSFHRGLGNTIYF.

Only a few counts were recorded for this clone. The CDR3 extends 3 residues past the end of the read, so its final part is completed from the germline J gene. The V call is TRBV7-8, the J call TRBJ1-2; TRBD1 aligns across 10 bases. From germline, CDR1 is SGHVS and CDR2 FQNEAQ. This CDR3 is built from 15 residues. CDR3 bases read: TGTGCCAGCAGCCACGACAGGGGGCGTACGGGAGGC. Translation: CASSHDRGRTGG. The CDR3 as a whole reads CASSHDRGRTGGYTF.

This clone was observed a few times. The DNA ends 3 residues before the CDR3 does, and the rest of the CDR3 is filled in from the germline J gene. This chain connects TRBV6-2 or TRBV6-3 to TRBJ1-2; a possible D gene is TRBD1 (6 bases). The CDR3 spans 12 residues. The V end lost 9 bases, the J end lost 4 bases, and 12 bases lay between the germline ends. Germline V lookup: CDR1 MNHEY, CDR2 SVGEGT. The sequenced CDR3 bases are TGTGCCAGTAGACAGGCGGGCTATGGC. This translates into CASRQAGYG. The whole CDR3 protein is CASRQAGYGYTF.

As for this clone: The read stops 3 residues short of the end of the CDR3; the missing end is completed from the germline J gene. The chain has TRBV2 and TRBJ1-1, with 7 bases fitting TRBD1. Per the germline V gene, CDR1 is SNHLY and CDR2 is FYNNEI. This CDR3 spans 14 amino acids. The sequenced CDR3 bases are TGTGCCAGCAGTGGACGGACAGGTGGGGGCGAA. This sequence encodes CASSGRTGGGE. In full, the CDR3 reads CASSGRTGGGEAFF.

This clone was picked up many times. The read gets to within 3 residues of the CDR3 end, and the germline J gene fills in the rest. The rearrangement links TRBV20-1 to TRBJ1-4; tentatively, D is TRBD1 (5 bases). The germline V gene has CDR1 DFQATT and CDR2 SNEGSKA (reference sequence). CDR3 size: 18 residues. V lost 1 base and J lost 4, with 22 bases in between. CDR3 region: CSARAQGSVPPFNEKLFF. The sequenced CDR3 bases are TGCAGTGCTAGAGCGCAGGGCTCAGTGCCCCCCTTTAATGAAAAA.